This is a list of T cell receptor beta chains from one sample in a study of shared clonotypes between healthy human individuals. Sequencing used immunoSEQ multiplex PCR; TCRdb keeps in-frame clones, though not all of them. The sample yields more than 2 million clones, almost 96% seen once. Sequenced material: naive CD4+ T cells sorted from blood. The receptors originated from a man between 18 and 35 years old in good health. Each CDR3 is given with its conserved first and last residue. A D gene is named only where the DNA matches it firmly. Part of the rows lack a size; the others show once, few, many or a class for expanded clones.

v_call	clone_size	d_call	j_call	cdr3_aa	cdr3_nt
TRBV6-6	.	TRBD1	TRBJ1-3	CASRTGVSGNTIYF	TGTGCCAGCAGGACAGGGGTCTCTGGAAACACCATATATTTT
TRBV29-1	.	.	TRBJ1-1	CSAGDLLNTEAFF	TGCAGCGCAGGGGATTTGTTAAACACTGAAGCTTTCTTT
TRBV4-2	once	.	TRBJ2-5	CASSHGSSSGEETQYF	TGTGCCAGCAGCCATGGTTCTAGCTCTGGGGAAGAGACCCAGTACTTC
TRBV30	.	TRBD1	TRBJ2-7	CAWSAPGQGAGEQYF	TGTGCCTGGAGTGCCCCCGGACAGGGGGCCGGGGAGCAGTACTTC
TRBV28	.	.	TRBJ2-7	CASVARGSMRHEQYF	TGTGCCAGCGTTGCCCGCGGTTCGATGCGGCACGAGCAGTACTTC
TRBV4-2	.	TRBD1	TRBJ1-1	CASSIPGQGAPEAFF	TGTGCCAGCAGCATACCGGGACAGGGGGCGCCTGAAGCTTTCTTT
TRBV7-9	.	.	TRBJ1-3	CASSLGGQSSGNTIYF	TGTGCCAGCAGCTTGGGCGGACAGAGCTCTGGAAACACCATATATTTT
TRBV9	few	TRBD1	TRBJ1-2	CASSVTGGTPGGYTF	TGTGCCAGCAGCGTGACAGGGGGCACACCTGGCGGCTACACCTTC
TRBV5-4	.	.	TRBJ1-3	CASSLPGGLGNTIYF	TGTGCCAGCAGCCTTCCCGGGGGGCTTGGAAACACCATATATTTT
TRBV7-9	.	.	TRBJ2-5	CASSFGWETQYF	TGTGCCAGCAGCTTCGGGTGGGAGACCCAGTACTTC
TRBV5-1	.	TRBD1	TRBJ2-7	CASSGGQGAYEQYF	TGCGCCAGCAGCGGTGGACAGGGGGCTTACGAGCAGTACTTC
TRBV10-3	.	.	TRBJ2-5	CAIRARTWETQYF	TGTGCCATCAGAGCTCGGACGTGGGAGACCCAGTACTTC
TRBV29-1	.	.	TRBJ2-1	CSVGTSTYSYNEQFF	TGCAGCGTTGGAACTTCCACCTACTCCTACAATGAGCAGTTCTTC
TRBV5-4	.	.	TRBJ1-1	CASSLVGGGNTEAFF	TGTGCCAGCAGCCTGGTTGGGGGAGGGAACACTGAAGCTTTCTTT
TRBV28	.	.	TRBJ2-5	CASSPRGETQYF	TGTGCCAGCAGTCCTCGGGGCGAGACCCAGTACTTC
TRBV6-5	.	.	TRBJ2-7	CASTLTRPPYEQYF	TGTGCCAGCACCTTGACCCGACCCCCTTACGAGCAGTACTTC
TRBV5-1	.	TRBD1	TRBJ1-1	CASSLAGQGSNEAFF	TGCGCCAGCAGCTTGGCGGGACAGGGGAGTAATGAAGCTTTCTTT
TRBV7-2	.	.	TRBJ1-5	CASSSKVGVNQPQHF	TGTGCCAGCAGTTCGAAGGTAGGGGTCAATCAGCCCCAGCATTTT
TRBV28	once	TRBD1	TRBJ2-3	CASSSTDRAYTDTQYF	TGTGCCAGCAGTTCTACGGACAGGGCGTACACAGATACGCAGTATTTT
TRBV10-2	.	.	TRBJ2-1	CASTQDPYNEQFF	TGCGCCAGTACACAAGACCCCTACAATGAGCAGTTCTTC
TRBV6-5	.	.	TRBJ2-3	CASRPDMSSTDTQYF	TGTGCCAGCAGACCCGACATGTCTAGCACAGATACGCAGTATTTT
TRBV5-1	.	.	TRBJ2-7	CASSLWGSSYEQYF	TGCGCCAGCAGCTTGTGGGGGTCCTCCTACGAGCAGTACTTC
TRBV18	.	.	TRBJ1-5	CASSPSGNQPQHF	TGTGCCAGCTCACCATCTGGCAATCAGCCCCAGCATTTT
TRBV6-5	once	.	TRBJ1-6	CASSFGRGDSPLHF	TGTGCCAGCAGTTTTGGTAGGGGGGATTCACCCCTCCACTTT
TRBV4-2	.	TRBD1	TRBJ1-1	CASSQDTGVTEAFF	TGTGCCAGCAGCCAAGACACAGGGGTTACTGAAGCTTTCTTT
TRBV7-9	.	.	TRBJ2-2	CASSLVTPNTGELFF	TGTGCCAGCAGCTTAGTCACCCCGAACACCGGGGAGCTGTTTTTT
TRBV9	once	TRBD1	TRBJ2-7	CASSRYDRVHEQYF	TGTGCCAGCAGCCGTTACGACAGGGTCCACGAGCAGTACTTC
TRBV27	.	TRBD1	TRBJ1-1	CASSSPGQGNTEAFF	TGTGCCAGCAGTTCCCCCGGACAGGGTAACACTGAAGCTTTCTTT
TRBV7-2	.	TRBD2	TRBJ2-3	CASSLGVSGDSSTDTQYF	TGTGCCAGCAGCCTAGGCGTTAGCGGGGACTCTAGCACAGATACGCAGTATTTT
TRBV2	.	.	TRBJ1-3	CASSAGSGNTIYF	TGTGCCAGCAGTGCAGGGAGCGGAAACACCATATATTTT
TRBV5-6	.	.	TRBJ1-2	CASSSDQVGGYTF	TGTGCCAGCAGCTCGGACCAGGTCGGGGGCTACACCTTC
TRBV7-9	.	.	TRBJ2-1	CASSSRPGPKMGNEQFF	TGTGCCAGCAGCTCTCGACCGGGACCAAAAATGGGTAATGAGCAGTTCTTC
TRBV5-1	once	.	TRBJ2-4	CASSLVGDQGIQYF	TGCGCCAGCAGCTTGGTGGGGGATCAAGGAATTCAGTACTTC
TRBV4-1	.	.	TRBJ1-1	CASSTSSVQRNTEAFF	TGCGCCAGCAGCACCAGCTCGGTCCAGAGGAACACTGAAGCTTTCTTT
TRBV30	.	.	TRBJ2-6	CAWSVPGANVLTF	TGTGCCTGGAGTGTACCCGGGGCCAACGTCCTGACTTTC
TRBV6-1	once	.	TRBJ2-3	CARNTGDTQYF	TGTGCCAGGAATACAGGAGATACGCAGTATTTT
TRBV13	.	.	TRBJ1-3	CASSLPDSLRVGNTIYF	TGTGCCAGCAGCTTACCCGACAGCCTCCGGGTCGGAAACACCATATATTTT
TRBV6-1	.	.	TRBJ1-1	CASTKGRSAEAFF	TGTGCCAGCACCAAAGGGAGGTCCGCTGAAGCTTTCTTT
TRBV9	.	.	TRBJ2-1	CASSVVGSSVEQFF	TGTGCCAGCAGCGTAGTCGGTAGTAGTGTTGAGCAGTTCTTC
TRBV4-3	.	TRBD1	TRBJ1-5	CASSQGTGGVNGNQPQHF	TGCGCCAGCAGCCAAGGGACAGGGGGCGTTAACGGCAATCAGCCCCAGCATTTT
TRBV4-1	once	.	TRBJ2-3	CASSQISPNTDTQYF	TGCGCCAGCAGCCAAATTTCCCCCAACACAGATACGCAGTATTTT
TRBV28	.	TRBD2	TRBJ2-7	CASSQQRGGNYEQYF	TGTGCCAGCAGCCAACAGCGGGGGGGCAACTACGAGCAGTACTTC
TRBV19	.	TRBD1	TRBJ2-7	CASSRQGYSSYEQYF	TGTGCCAGTAGCCGACAGGGCTACAGCTCCTACGAGCAGTACTTC
TRBV7-2	.	.	TRBJ2-7	CASSLRGWSSSYEQYF	TGTGCCAGCAGCTTACGGGGGTGGTCTAGCTCCTACGAGCAGTACTTC
TRBV28	.	.	TRBJ2-1	CASSTPGGRFGEQFF	TGTGCCAGCAGTACGCCCGGGGGCCGGTTTGGTGAGCAGTTCTTC
TRBV10-3	.	TRBD1	TRBJ1-1	CAIKQGEVTEAFF	TGTGCCATCAAACAGGGGGAGGTCACTGAAGCTTTCTTT
TRBV11-3	.	.	TRBJ2-5	CASSSENQETQYF	TGTGCCAGCAGCTCGGAGAACCAAGAGACCCAGTACTTC
TRBV9	.	TRBD1	TRBJ2-7	CASSIRTGVSDEQYF	TGTGCCAGCAGCATTAGAACAGGGGTAAGCGACGAGCAGTACTTC
TRBV11-2	.	.	TRBJ2-6	CASSLSAMLSGANVLTF	TGTGCCAGCAGCTTATCAGCCATGCTCTCTGGGGCCAACGTCCTGACTTTC
TRBV19	.	TRBD2	TRBJ2-7	CASGRLAGGFYEQYF	TGTGCCAGTGGCAGACTCGCGGGAGGATTCTACGAGCAGTACTTC
TRBV5-4	.	.	TRBJ1-2	CASSTGPEWFGGYTF	TGTGCCAGCAGCACGGGCCCCGAATGGTTTGGTGGCTACACCTTC
TRBV19	.	.	TRBJ1-2	CASSIESQGNYGYTF	TGTGCCAGTAGTATAGAATCTCAGGGAAACTATGGCTACACCTTC
TRBV6-6	.	.	TRBJ1-3	CASRPPSSNTIYF	TGTGCCAGCAGGCCCCCGAGCTCCAACACCATATATTTT
TRBV5-1	.	.	TRBJ2-7	CASSLVELGALSYEQYF	TGCGCCAGCAGCTTGGTGGAGTTAGGGGCCCTTTCCTACGAGCAGTACTTC